This T cell receptor (beta chain) was observed in a study of shared clonotypes between healthy human individuals. Study summary: With ages of 18 to 49, the donors were two women and a few men. Three plates each covered CD4 naive and memory; CD8 naive two, CD8 memory one. General observations from the study: Around 5% of naive CD4 clonotypes were shared across several donors.

Naive CD8 isolation took CD45RO-negative cells positively selected for CCR7 and excluded terminally differentiated effector memory CD45RA+ cells. On this clone itself: What it binds is not known. Other DNA sequences within the sample encode an identical CDR3.

Across several immunoSEQ plates, the genomic DNA of each subset was split evenly. Profiled with immunoSEQ multiplex PCR; TCRdb holds only in-frame clones, not every one. The sample shows hundreds of thousands of clones, about 96% of them seen only once. With V trimmed by 4 bases and J by 1 base, 2 bases remained unmatched. The CDR3 loop spans 15 amino acids. From germline, CDR1 is MGHRA and CDR2 YSYEKL. The specimen sequenced was naive CD8+ T cells sorted from blood. This sequence was found in a woman in her thirties in good health. The chain uses TRBV4-1 and TRBJ2-7; 12 nucleotides align to TRBD2. The CDR3 sequence: CASSLGTSGSYEQYF. The CDR3 coding sequence is TGCGCCAGCAGCCTCGGGACTAGCGGGTCCTACGAGCAGTACTTC.